The present entry profiles one T cell receptor beta chain with its context. These data originate in a study of cytotoxic CD8 clonotypes in ibrutinib-treated CLL. This CDR3 has 16 residues. The V and J ends lost 1 base and 5 bases respectively, with 17 bases between them. Per germline, CDR1 MNHEY and CDR2 SMNVEV (reference sequence). Sequenced by immunoSEQ multiplex PCR; TCRdb stores in-frame clones only, minus some. The sample records 110,000 to 150,000 clones, approximately 80% being singletons. This TCR was sampled from a human donor with chronic lymphocytic leukemia. V usage is TRBV27 and J usage is TRBJ1-2, with TRBD1 as a possible D gene (5 bases). The sample was PBMCs, taken after 12 months of ibrutinib treatment. The CDR3 sequence: CASSLFRGEGRYGYTF. Written as DNA, the CDR3 is TGTGCCAGCAGTTTATTTAGAGGGGAGGGCCGGTATGGCTACACCTTC.